These 30 T cell receptor beta chains originate from one sample sequenced in a study of OX40 agonist ivuxolimab in advanced cancers. Generated by immunoSEQ multiplex PCR, the TCRdb table keeps only in-frame clones and is missing some. The sample consists of 65,000 to 100,000 clones, roughly 84% of them appearing once. The material sequenced was CD4+ or CD8+ T cells sorted from blood, taken in a trial of the OX40 agonist ivuxolimab. Receptor source: an adult with an advanced solid tumor such as melanoma, head and neck, liver or kidney cancer.

The chain recombines TRBV30 with TRBJ2-7; 9 bases match TRBD1. CDR1 is GTSNPN and CDR2 is SVGIG in the germline V gene (reference sequence). V lost 4 bases and J lost 3; bases outside the gene matches: 4. The CDR3 has 13 residues. CDR3 amino acids: CAWTRDRVYEQYF. The CDR3, as DNA: TGTGCCTGGACCCGGGACAGGGTCTACGAGCAGTACTTC.

The chain recombines TRBV6-6 with TRBJ2-7; D is unclear. This CDR3 has 14 amino acids. The germline gives CDR1 MNHNY, CDR2 SVGAGI (reference sequence). V was clipped by 2 bases and J by 2 bases, with 10 bases between them. The CDR3 sequence is CASSYGLETYEQYF. The CDR3 bases are TGTGCCAGCAGTTACGGCTTGGAGACCTACGAGCAGTACTTC.

The CDR3: CAWTSGLAGFNEQFF. The CDR3 DNA follows: TGTGCCTGGACCTCCGGGCTAGCGGGATTCAATGAGCAGTTCTTC. This chain joins TRBV30 and TRBJ2-1; 9 nucleotides match TRBD2. The CDR3 contains 15 residues. Germline loops: CDR1 GTSNPN, CDR2 SVGIG (reference sequence). Trimming at V came to 4 bases and at J to 6 bases, leaving 10 bases not matched to a gene.

The chain links TRBV7-2 to TRBJ2-3; D gene ambiguous. Trimming removed 0 bases from V and 3 bases from J, with 7 bases in between. Per the germline V gene, CDR1 is SGHTA and CDR2 is FQGNSA. The CDR3 covers 14 residues. In DNA, the CDR3 is TGTGCCAGCAGCTTAGCAGACGGTACAGATACGCAGTATTTT. This encodes CASSLADGTDTQYF.

The J gene is TRBJ2-5, the V gene TRBV18, with a tentative D call TRBD1 (5 bases). V was shortened by 6 bases and J by 1 base, with 12 bases between the two germline ends. CDR1 is KGHSH and CDR2 is LQKENI in the germline V gene. The CDR3 consists of 14 residues. The CDR3 bases are TGTGCCAGCTCGCCCGGACATATCCAAGAGACCCAGTACTTC. Amino acids: CASSPGHIQETQYF. The variable domain in full, with the rest retrieved from reference TRBV18 and TRBJ2-5, is NAGVMQNPRHLVRRRGQEARLRCSPMKGHSHVYWYRQLPEEGLKFMVYLQKENIIDESGMPKERFSAEFPKEGPSILRIQQVVRGDSAAYFCASSPGHIQETQYFGPGTRLLVL.

This chain joins TRBV30 and TRBJ2-5, with D perhaps TRBD1 or TRBD2 (6 bases each). The CDR3 totals 21 residues. V lost 4 bases to trimming and J lost 3 bases, with 36 bases between them. Germline loops: CDR1 GTSNPN, CDR2 SVGIG (reference sequence). The CDR3, as DNA: TGTGCCTGGACCCGAGGAGGACAGCCCCATATAGCGGAGATTGAAAAAGAGACCCAGTACTTC. This codes for CAWTRGGQPHIAEIEKETQYF.

The rearrangement uses TRBV28 and TRBJ2-1; D may be TRBD1 (5 bases). CDR1 and CDR2 from the germline V gene are MDHEN and SYDVKM. This CDR3 has 16 amino acids. Trimming removed 5 bases at V and 5 bases at J, with 19 bases between. The CDR3 loop reads CASSHLREDGDNEQFF. The CDR3 DNA reads TGTGCCAGCAGTCACCTCAGGGAAGACGGAGACAATGAGCAGTTCTTC.

The chain has TRBV27 and TRBJ2-5; D gene uncertain. The ends were cut back, 5 bases at V and 0 bases at J, with 4 bases in the middle. The CDR3 is 12 residues long. Germline-derived CDR1 and CDR2 are MNHEY and SMNVEV (reference sequence). CDR3 bases: TGTGCCAGCAGTGCAAACCAAGAGACCCAGTACTTC. Translating gives CASSANQETQYF.

The chain joins TRBV7-6 to TRBJ1-2; possibly TRBD1 for D (5 bases). Germline CDR1 is SGHVS and CDR2 is FNYEAQ. V was clipped by 4 bases and J by 6 bases, with 15 bases between them. The CDR3 is made up of 14 amino acids. CDR3 residues: CASSSAGPGHGYTF. The CDR3 nucleotides are TGTGCCAGCAGCTCGGCAGGTCCGGGACATGGCTACACCTTC.

The V call is TRBV7-2, the J call TRBJ2-7; D may be TRBD1 (6 bases). In germline, CDR1 is SGHTA, CDR2 FQGNSA. V was trimmed by 5 bases and J by 0 bases, leaving 8 bases between them. The CDR3 runs to 13 residues. The CDR3 sequence is CASSRDISYEQYF. Written as DNA, the CDR3 is TGTGCCAGCAGCCGGGACATCTCCTACGAGCAGTACTTC.

The V and J genes are TRBV5-8 and TRBJ2-7; no definite D call. V was cut by 3 bases and J by 4 bases, with 8 bases left in between. Germline CDR1 is SGHTS and CDR2 is YDEGEE. The CDR3 is 12 residues long. The CDR3 sequence: CASSYTLYEQYF. CDR3 coding DNA: TGTGCCAGCAGCTACACCTTATACGAGCAGTACTTC.

This chain joins TRBV7-9 and TRBJ2-1, with a possible D match to TRBD1 (6 bases). CDR3 length: 14 residues. V lost 5 bases and J 4 bases, leaving 12 bases between the germline ends. Per germline, CDR1 SEHNR and CDR2 FQNEAQ (reference sequence). The CDR3 loop reads CASSLGQTYNEQFF. The CDR3 DNA sequence: TGTGCCAGCAGCCTCGGACAGACTTACAATGAGCAGTTCTTC.

The chain links TRBV6-5 to TRBJ1-3, with D unclear. This CDR3 comprises 12 residues. In germline, CDR1 is MNHEY, CDR2 SVGAGI. The V gene lost 9 bases and the J gene lost 0 bases, with 6 bases spanning the gap. The CDR3 nucleotides are TGTGCCAGTACCAGCTCTGGAAACACCATATATTTT. Its protein is CASTSSGNTIYF.

Only one count was recorded for this clone. The chain combines TRBV2 with TRBJ2-3, with D possibly TRBD1 on 5 matching bases. Trimming removed 6 bases from V and 4 bases from J, with 23 bases in between. CDR1 SNHLY and CDR2 FYNNEI come from the germline V gene. The CDR3 sequence is 17 residues long. CDR3 DNA: TGTGCCAGCAGCAAAGGGGATGGGGTAGCTCTCCCAGATACGCAGTATTTT. Its translation: CASSKGDGVALPDTQYF.

The chain carries TRBV11-3 and TRBJ2-7; D is undetermined. This CDR3 comprises 14 residues. Per germline, CDR1 SGHNT and CDR2 YENEEA. Trimming left V 1 base short and J 1 base short, with 8 bases between. Here the CDR3 DNA reads TGTGCCAGCAGCTTAGGGTTAAGTTCCTACGAGCAGTACTTC. Translating it yields CASSLGLSSYEQYF. Variable domain in full (rest from reference TRBV11-3 and TRBJ2-7): EAGVVQSPRYKIIEKKQPVAFWCNPISGHNTLYWYLQNLGQGPELLIRYENEEAVDDSQLPKDRFSAERLKGVDSTLKIQPAELGDSAVYLCASSLGLSSYEQYFGPGTRLTVT.

The CDR3 DNA sequence: TGTGCCAGCAGTGACCCCAGGGGCGGCTCCTACGAGCAGTACTTC. Translated: CASSDPRGGSYEQYF. This chain links TRBV6-1 with TRBJ2-7; possible D gene TRBD1, 6 bases. Germline V gene data show CDR1 as MNHNS and CDR2 as SASEGT. The CDR3 spans 15 residues. V lost 3 bases to trimming and J lost 0 bases, with 12 bases between them.

The sample holds one count of this clone. The V gene is TRBV4-3, the J gene TRBJ2-5; a weak D match, TRBD1 (6 bases). The closer fit of TRBJ2-7 to the DNA end suggests the J call may be wrong. This CDR3 has 17 amino acids. The germline V gene encodes CDR1 LGHNA and CDR2 YSLEER. The CDR3 sequence: CASSQDLAGVISYEQYF. Here the CDR3 DNA reads TGCGCCAGCAGCCAAGATCTCGCAGGGGTAATATCCTACGAGCAGTACTTC.

The chain is built from TRBV5-1 and TRBJ2-2; D call uncertain. The CDR3 covers 14 residues. V lost 0 bases to trimming and J lost 1 base, with 4 bases between them. The germline V gene has CDR1 SGHRS and CDR2 YFSETQ. CDR3 DNA: TGCGCCAGCAGCTTGGTGCAGAACACCGGGGAGCTGTTTTTT. Translating it yields CASSLVQNTGELFF.

This chain uses TRBV11-2 with TRBJ2-7; D gene uncertain. The CDR3 is 12 amino acids. Looked up from germline, CDR1 is SGHAT and CDR2 is FQNNGV. The V end lost 1 base, the J end lost 1 base, and 2 bases lay between the germline ends. Written as DNA, the CDR3 is TGTGCCAGCAGCTTAGTTTCCTACGAGCAGTACTTC. Translated, it gives CASSLVSYEQYF.

The V gene is TRBV19, the J gene TRBJ2-7; D is undetermined. The CDR3 spans 14 residues. V was clipped by 2 bases and J by 3 bases, with 11 bases between them. Per germline, CDR1 LNHDA and CDR2 SQIVND (reference sequence). Here the CDR3 DNA reads TGTGCCAGTAGTATATTGTATGGGGACTACGAGCAGTACTTC. Residues: CASSILYGDYEQYF.

V is TRBV11-3 and J is TRBJ2-7; D is unclear. Looked up from germline, CDR1 is SGHNT and CDR2 is YENEEA. With 1 base removed from V and 5 bases from J, the gap between germline ends came to 6 bases. This CDR3 has 12 amino acids. CDR3 in DNA: TGTGCCAGCAGCTTAGCTGGCGACGAGCAGTACTTC. Translating gives CASSLAGDEQYF.

The chain uses TRBV7-9 and TRBJ2-5, with D possibly matching TRBD1 (6 bases). The CDR3 consists of 15 residues. In germline, CDR1 is SEHNR, CDR2 FQNEAQ (reference sequence). V was clipped by 0 bases and J by 5 bases, with 13 bases between them. CDR3 region: CASSLAQGSDETQYF. The CDR3 coding sequence is TGTGCCAGCAGCTTAGCGCAGGGGAGCGACGAGACCCAGTACTTC.

The V and J genes are TRBV21-1 and TRBJ2-1; the table's D gene call, TRBD2, was not cross checked with the DNA. TRBV21-1 is described as a pseudogene. There are 18 residues in the CDR3. For the CDR3, the DNA is TGTGCCAGCAGCCGGGGATGGGCTAGCGGGAGAAAAAACAATGAGCAGTTCTTC. It specifies CASSRGWASGRKNNEQFF.

The chain has TRBV27 and TRBJ1-2; no firm D call. The CDR3 has 15 amino acids. Germline V gene lookup returns CDR1 MNHEY and CDR2 SMNVEV (reference sequence). V gave up 3 bases and J gave up 7 bases, with 18 bases separating them. CDR3 nucleotide sequence: TGTGCCAGCAGTTTTTACGGTCCGGTAGTGGGTGGCTACACCTTC. As protein: CASSFYGPVVGGYTF.

The CDR3 is CASSAGLIGETQYF. CDR3 bases: TGTGCCAGCAGCGCTGGACTAATCGGGGAGACCCAGTACTTC. The chain couples TRBV2 to TRBJ2-5; possible D gene TRBD2, 6 bases. The CDR3 contains 14 residues. Germline V gene lookup returns CDR1 SNHLY and CDR2 FYNNEI. V was pared by 6 bases and J by 5 bases, with 16 bases between.

This clone was seen a few times. CDR3 protein: CASSYSGKETQYF. CDR3 bases: TGTGCCAGCAGTTATTCCGGGAAAGAGACCCAGTACTTC. This chain connects TRBV27 to TRBJ2-5, with D perhaps matching TRBD2 (5 bases). The V and J ends lost 4 bases and 3 bases respectively, with 9 bases between them. The CDR3 has 13 amino acids. CDR1 is MNHEY and CDR2 is SMNVEV in the germline V gene (reference sequence).

This chain uses TRBV28 with TRBJ2-1; TRBD2 agrees at 8 bases. The J segment lost 2 bases and the V segment lost 3 bases, leaving 9 bases of the junction unmatched. The CDR3 covers 17 residues. CDR1 and CDR2 from the germline V gene are MDHEN and SYDVKM. The CDR3 loop is CASSLGGTRGTYNEQFF. The CDR3 coding sequence is TGTGCCAGCAGTTTGGGAGGGACTAGGGGCACCTACAATGAGCAGTTCTTC.

This rearrangement joins TRBV7-3 to TRBJ2-1; 12 bases are a match to TRBD2. With 5 bases clipped from V and 3 bases from J, the junction kept 2 bases outside the gene matches. The CDR3 sequence is 15 residues long. CDR1 is SGHTA, CDR2 FQGTGA, per germline. The CDR3 loop is CASSTTSGSYNEQFF. The CDR3 DNA reads as TGTGCCAGCAGCACGACTAGCGGGAGCTACAATGAGCAGTTCTTC.

The chain recombines TRBV6-1 with TRBJ1-4; a possible D gene is TRBD1 (6 bases). From germline, CDR1 is MNHNS and CDR2 SASEGT. Trimming stripped 3 bases from V and 8 bases from J, with 16 bases between. The CDR3 extends over 15 amino acids. In DNA form, the CDR3 reads TGTGCCAGCAGTGAGAACAGGGAAGTGGGCGAAAAACTGTTTTTT. It codes for CASSENREVGEKLFF.

This clone turned up a few times. Germline is not matched at one junction end, which may reflect a read error. The rearrangement uses TRBV11-2 and TRBJ2-3, with 7 bases lining up with TRBD2. CDR1 is SGHAT and CDR2 is FQNNGV in the germline V gene. This CDR3 is 15 amino acids long. The CDR3 DNA is TGTGCCAGCAGCCTAGAGGGCGGGAGTTACGATACGCAGTATTTT. As protein: CASSLEGGSYDTQYF.